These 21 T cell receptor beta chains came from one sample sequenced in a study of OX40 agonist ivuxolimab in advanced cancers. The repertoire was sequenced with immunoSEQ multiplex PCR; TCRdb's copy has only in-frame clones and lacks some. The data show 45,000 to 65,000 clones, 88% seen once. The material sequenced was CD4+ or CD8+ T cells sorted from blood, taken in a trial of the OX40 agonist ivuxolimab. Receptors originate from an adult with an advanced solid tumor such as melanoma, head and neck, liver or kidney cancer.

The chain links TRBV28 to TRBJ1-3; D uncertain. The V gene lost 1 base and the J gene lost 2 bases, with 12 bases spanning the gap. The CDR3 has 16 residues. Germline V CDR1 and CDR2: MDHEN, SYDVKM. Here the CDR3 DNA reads TGTGCCAGCAGTTTATTAATTGGCGGCGCTGGAAACACCATATATTTT. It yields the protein CASSLLIGGAGNTIYF.

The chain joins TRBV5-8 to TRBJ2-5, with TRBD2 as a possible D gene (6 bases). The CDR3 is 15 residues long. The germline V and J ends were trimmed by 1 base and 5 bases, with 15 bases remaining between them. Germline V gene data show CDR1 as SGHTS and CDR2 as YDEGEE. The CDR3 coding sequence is TGTGCCAGCAGCTTGAGTCGGGGGTTTGGGGAGACCCAGTACTTC. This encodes CASSLSRGFGETQYF.

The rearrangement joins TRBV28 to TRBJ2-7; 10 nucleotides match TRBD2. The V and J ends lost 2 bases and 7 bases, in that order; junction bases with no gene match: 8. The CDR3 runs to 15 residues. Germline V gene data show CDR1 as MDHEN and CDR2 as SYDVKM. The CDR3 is CASSLAGTSEREQYF. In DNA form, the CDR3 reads TGTGCCAGCAGTTTAGCAGGGACTAGCGAGCGGGAGCAGTACTTC.

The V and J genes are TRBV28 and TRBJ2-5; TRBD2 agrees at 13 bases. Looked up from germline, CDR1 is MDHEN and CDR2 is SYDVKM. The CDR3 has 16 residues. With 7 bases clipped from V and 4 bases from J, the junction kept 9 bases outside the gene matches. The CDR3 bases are TGTGCCAGCACTCAGAGGACTAGCGGGAGAGGAGAGACCCAGTACTTC. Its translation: CASTQRTSGRGETQYF.

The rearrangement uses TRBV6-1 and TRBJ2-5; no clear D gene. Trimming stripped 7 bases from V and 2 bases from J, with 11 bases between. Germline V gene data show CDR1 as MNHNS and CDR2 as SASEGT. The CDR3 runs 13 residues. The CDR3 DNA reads TGTGCCAGCACAGGTACGCCACAAGAGACCCAGTACTTC. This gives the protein CASTGTPQETQYF.

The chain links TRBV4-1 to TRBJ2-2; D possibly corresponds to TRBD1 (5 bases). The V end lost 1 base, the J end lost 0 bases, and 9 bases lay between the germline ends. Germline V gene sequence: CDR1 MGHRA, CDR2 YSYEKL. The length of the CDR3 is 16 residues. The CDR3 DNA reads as TGCGCCAGCAGCCAAGGGGGCTTCGCGAACACCGGGGAGCTGTTTTTT. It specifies CASSQGGFANTGELFF.

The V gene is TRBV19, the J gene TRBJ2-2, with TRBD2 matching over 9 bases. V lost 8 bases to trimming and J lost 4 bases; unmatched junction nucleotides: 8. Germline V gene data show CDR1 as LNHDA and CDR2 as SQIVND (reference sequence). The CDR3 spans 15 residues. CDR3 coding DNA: TGTGCCAGTCAACGCGGGGGGGCCAGCACCGGGGAGCTGTTTTTT. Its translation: CASQRGGASTGELFF.

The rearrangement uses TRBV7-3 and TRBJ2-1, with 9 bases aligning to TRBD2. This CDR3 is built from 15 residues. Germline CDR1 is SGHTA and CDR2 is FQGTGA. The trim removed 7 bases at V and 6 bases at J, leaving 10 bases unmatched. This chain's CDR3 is CASTPAGGPGNEQFF. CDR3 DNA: TGTGCCAGCACTCCTGCGGGGGGGCCTGGCAATGAGCAGTTCTTC.

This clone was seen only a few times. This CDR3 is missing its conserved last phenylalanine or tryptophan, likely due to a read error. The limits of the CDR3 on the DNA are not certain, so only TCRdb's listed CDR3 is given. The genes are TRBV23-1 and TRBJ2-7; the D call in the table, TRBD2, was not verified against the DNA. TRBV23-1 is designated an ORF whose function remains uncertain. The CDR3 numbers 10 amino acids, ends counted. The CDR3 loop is CASSQSKPTS.

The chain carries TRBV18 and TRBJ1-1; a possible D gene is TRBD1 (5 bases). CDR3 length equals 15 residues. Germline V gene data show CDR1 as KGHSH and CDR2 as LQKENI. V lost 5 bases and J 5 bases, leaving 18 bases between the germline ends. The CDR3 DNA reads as TGTGCCAGCTCATCGGGGACCGTAGGTAGGACTGAAGCTTTCTTT. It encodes CASSSGTVGRTEAFF.

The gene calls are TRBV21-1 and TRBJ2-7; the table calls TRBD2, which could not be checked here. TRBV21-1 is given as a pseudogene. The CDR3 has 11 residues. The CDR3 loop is CASSKYNEQYF. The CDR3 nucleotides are TGTGCCAGCAGCAAATATAACGAGCAGTACTTC.

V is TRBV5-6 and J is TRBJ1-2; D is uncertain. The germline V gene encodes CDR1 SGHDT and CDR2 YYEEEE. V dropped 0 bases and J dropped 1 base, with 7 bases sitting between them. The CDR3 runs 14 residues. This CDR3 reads CASSLGANNYGYTF. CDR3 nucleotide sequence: TGTGCCAGCAGCTTGGGAGCCAATAACTATGGCTACACCTTC.

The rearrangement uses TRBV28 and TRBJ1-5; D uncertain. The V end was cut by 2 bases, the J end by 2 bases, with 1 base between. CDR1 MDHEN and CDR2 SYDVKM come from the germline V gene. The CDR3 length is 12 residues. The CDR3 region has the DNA TGTGCCAGCAGTTTAGGCAATCAGCCCCAGCATTTT. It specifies CASSLGNQPQHF.

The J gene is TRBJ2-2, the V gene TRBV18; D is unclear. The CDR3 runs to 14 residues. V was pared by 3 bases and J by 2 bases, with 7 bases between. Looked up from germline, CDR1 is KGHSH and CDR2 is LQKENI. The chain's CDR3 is CASSPVSNTGELFF. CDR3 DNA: TGTGCCAGCTCACCGGTGAGCAACACCGGGGAGCTGTTTTTT.

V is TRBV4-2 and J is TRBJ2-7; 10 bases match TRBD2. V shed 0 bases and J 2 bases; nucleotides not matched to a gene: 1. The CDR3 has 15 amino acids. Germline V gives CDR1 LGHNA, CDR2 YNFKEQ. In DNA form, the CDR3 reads TGTGCCAGCAGCCAAGACACTAGCGGGACCTACGAGCAGTACTTC. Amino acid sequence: CASSQDTSGTYEQYF.

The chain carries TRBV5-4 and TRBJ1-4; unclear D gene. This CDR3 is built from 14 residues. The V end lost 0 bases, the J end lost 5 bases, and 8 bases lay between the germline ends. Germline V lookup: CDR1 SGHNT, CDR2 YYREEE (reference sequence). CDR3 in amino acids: CASSLEQTNEKLFF. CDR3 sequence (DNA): TGTGCCAGCAGCTTGGAACAGACGAATGAAAAACTGTTTTTT.

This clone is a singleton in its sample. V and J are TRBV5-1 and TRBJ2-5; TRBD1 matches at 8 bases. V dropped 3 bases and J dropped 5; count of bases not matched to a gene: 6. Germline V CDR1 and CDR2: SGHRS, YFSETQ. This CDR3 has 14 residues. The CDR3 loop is CASSSDRGGETQYF. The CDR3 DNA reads TGCGCCAGCAGCTCCGACAGGGGTGGGGAGACCCAGTACTTC.

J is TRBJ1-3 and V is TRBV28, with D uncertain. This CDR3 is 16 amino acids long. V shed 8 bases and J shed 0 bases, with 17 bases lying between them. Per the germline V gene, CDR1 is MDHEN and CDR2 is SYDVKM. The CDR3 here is CASSGLSTRSGNTIYF. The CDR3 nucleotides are TGTGCCAGCTCCGGATTGTCGACACGCTCTGGAAACACCATATATTTT.

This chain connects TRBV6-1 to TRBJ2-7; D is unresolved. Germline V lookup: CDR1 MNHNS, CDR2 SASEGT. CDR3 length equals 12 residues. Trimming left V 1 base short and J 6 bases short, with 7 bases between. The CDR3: CASSEVGGEQYF. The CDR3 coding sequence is TGTGCCAGCAGTGAAGTGGGTGGCGAGCAGTACTTC.

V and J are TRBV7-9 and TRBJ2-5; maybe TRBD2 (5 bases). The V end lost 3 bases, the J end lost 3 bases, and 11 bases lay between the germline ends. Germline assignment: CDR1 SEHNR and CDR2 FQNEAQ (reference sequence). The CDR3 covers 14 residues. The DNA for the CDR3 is TGTGCCAGCAGCTTTCGGGGTACCAAAGAGACCCAGTACTTC. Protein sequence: CASSFRGTKETQYF.

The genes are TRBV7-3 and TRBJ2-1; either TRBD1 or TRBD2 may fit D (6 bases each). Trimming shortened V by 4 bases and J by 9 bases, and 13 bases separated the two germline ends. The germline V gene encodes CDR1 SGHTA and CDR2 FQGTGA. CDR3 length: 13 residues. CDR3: CASSYLQGGEQFF. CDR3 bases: TGTGCCAGCAGCTATCTACAGGGAGGTGAGCAGTTCTTC. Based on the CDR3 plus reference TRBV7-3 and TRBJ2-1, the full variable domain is GAGVSQTPSNKVTEKGKYVELRCDPISGHTALYWYRQSLGQGPEFLIYFQGTGAADDSGLPNDRFFAVRPEGSVSTLKIQRTERGDSAVYLCASSYLQGGEQFFGPGTRLTVL.